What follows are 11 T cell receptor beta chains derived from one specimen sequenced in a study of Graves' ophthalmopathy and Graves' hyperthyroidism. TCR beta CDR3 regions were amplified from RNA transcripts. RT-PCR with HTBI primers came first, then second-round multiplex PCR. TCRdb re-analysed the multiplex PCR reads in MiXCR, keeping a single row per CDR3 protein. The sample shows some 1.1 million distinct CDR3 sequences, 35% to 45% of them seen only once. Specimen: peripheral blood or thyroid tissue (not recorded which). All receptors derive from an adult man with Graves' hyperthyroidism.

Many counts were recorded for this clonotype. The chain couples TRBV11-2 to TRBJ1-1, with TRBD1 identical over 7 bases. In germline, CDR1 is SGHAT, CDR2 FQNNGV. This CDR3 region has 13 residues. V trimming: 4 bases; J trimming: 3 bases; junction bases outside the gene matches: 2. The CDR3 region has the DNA TGTGCCAGCAGCTCCGACAGGGACACTGAAGCTTTCTTT. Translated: CASSSDRDTEAFF.

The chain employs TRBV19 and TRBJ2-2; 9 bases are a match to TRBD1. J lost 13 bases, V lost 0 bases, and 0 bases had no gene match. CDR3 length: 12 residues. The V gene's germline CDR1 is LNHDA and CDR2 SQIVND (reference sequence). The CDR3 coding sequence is TGTGCCAGTAGTATAGAGGACAGGGGGCTGTTTTTT. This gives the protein CASSIEDRGLFF.

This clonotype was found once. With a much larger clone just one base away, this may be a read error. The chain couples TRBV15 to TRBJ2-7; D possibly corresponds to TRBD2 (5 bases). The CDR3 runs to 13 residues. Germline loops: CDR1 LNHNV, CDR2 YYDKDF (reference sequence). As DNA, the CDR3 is TGTGCCACCAGCAGAGAGGGGAGATACGAGCGGTACTTC. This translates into CATSREGRYERYF.

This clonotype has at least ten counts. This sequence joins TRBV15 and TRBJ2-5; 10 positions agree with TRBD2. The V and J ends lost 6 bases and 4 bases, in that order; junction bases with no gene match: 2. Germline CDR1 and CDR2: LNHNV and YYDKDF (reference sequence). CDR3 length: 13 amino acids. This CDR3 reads CATSSGRRETQYF. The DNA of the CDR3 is TGTGCCACCAGTAGCGGGAGGCGAGAGACCCAGTACTTC.

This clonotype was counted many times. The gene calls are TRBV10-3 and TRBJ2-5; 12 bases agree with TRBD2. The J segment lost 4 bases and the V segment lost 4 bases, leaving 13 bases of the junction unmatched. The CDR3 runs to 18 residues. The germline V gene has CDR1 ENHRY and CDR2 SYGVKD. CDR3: CAISGLASGGAVRETQYF. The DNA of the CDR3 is TGTGCCATCAGTGGTCTGGCTAGCGGGGGGGCAGTGCGAGAGACCCAGTACTTC.

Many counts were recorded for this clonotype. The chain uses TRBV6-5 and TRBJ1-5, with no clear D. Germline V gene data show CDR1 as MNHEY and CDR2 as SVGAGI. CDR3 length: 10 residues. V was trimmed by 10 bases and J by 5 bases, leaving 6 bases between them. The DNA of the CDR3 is TGTGCCACCGGAGATCAGCCCCAGCATTTT. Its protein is CATGDQPQHF.

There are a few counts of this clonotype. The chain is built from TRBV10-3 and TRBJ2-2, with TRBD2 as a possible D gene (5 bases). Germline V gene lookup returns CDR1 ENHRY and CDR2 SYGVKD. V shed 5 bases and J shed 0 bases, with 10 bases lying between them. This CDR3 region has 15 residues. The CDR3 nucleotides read TGTGCCATCAGTTCGACTACCGCGAACACCGGGGAGCTGTTTTTT. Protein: CAISSTTANTGELFF.

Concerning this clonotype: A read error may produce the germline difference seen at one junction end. CDR3 nucleotide sequence: TGTGCCAGCAGCTTACGGGTCGAGAGGAGAGGGGGCAGGACTGAAGCTTTC. Translation gives CASSLRVERRGGRTEAF. The rearrangement joins TRBV7-9 to TRBJ2-6; TRBD1 aligns across 7 bases. The CDR3 has 17 residues. In germline, CDR1 is SEHNR, CDR2 FQNEAQ (reference sequence).

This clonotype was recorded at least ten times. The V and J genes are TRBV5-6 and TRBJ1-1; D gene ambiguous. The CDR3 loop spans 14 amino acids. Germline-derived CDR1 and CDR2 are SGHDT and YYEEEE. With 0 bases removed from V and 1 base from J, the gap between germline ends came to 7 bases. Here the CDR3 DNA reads TGTGCCAGCAGCTTGGGCACTACGAACACTGAAGCTTTCTTT. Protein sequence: CASSLGTTNTEAFF. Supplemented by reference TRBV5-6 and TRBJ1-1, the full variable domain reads DAGVTQSPTHLIKTRGQQVTLRCSPKSGHDTVSWYQQALGQGPQFIFQYYEEEERQRGNFPDRFSGHQFPNYSSELNVNALLLGDSALYLCASSLGTTNTEAFFGQGTRLTVV.

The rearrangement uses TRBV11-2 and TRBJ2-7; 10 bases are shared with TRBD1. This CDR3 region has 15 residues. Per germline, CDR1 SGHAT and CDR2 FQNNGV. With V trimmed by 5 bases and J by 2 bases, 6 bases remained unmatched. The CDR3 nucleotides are TGTGCCAGCAGCGCGGGACAGGGGAGCACCTACGAGCAGTACTTC. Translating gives CASSAGQGSTYEQYF.

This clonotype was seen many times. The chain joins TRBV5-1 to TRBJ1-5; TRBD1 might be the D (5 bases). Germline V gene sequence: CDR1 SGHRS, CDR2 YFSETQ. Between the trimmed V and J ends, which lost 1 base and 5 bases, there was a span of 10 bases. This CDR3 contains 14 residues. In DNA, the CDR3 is TGCGCCAGCAGCTTGTCAGGGTTGGATCAGCCCCAGCATTTT. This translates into CASSLSGLDQPQHF.